This section outlines one TCR beta chain sequence together with its context. This entry comes from a study of shared clonotypes between healthy human individuals. This CDR3 is 12 amino acids long. CDR1 SQVTM and CDR2 ANQGSEA come from the germline V gene. The V gene end was trimmed by 5 bases and the J gene end by 5 bases; junction bases not matched to a gene: 5. Data came from immunoSEQ multiplex PCR; TCRdb stores just in-frame clones and leaves some out. The data contain 2 million to 2.5 million clones, around 95% of them singletons. The clonotype originates from a man between 18 and 29 years old in good health. The V call is TRBV29-1, the J call TRBJ1-2; TRBD1 matches 7 bases. Sequencing was done on a sample of naive CD4+ T cells sorted from blood. Documented subset: CD45RA+ positively selected. The DNA of the CDR3 is TGCAGCGTTCCGGACAGGCTATATGGCTACACCTTC. Translated: CSVPDRLYGYTF.